The 26 T cell receptor beta chains listed next were all sequenced from one sample in a study of T-cell reconstitution after alpha-beta-depleted transplantation in children. A library of TCRbeta sequences, prepared with unique molecular identifiers, was generated. TCRdb reanalysed the PCR reads using MiXCR and keeps one entry per CDR3 protein. The sample has 780,000 or so distinct CDR3 sequences, 16% seen once. Sequencing used PBMCs, mostly from graft donor cells, obtained 360 days after TCRalphabeta/CD19-depleted stem cell transplant. The receptors derive from a male patient aged 10-17 years who had a stem cell transplant for acute lymphoblastic leukemia, so the T cells may come from the graft donor.

This clonotype has only a few counts. The chain is built from TRBV5-1 and TRBJ2-2; D is unresolved. This CDR3 is built from 17 residues. Germline V gene sequence: CDR1 SGHRS, CDR2 YFSETQ. Trimming took off 0 bases at V and 5 bases at J, with 17 bases between the two ends. DNA of the CDR3: TGCGCCAGCAGCTTGGTCGGATTTAGCATGGGAACCGGGGAGCTGTTTTTT. Translation gives CASSLVGFSMGTGELFF.

This clonotype was seen a few times. The V and J genes are TRBV6-5 and TRBJ2-1; no clear D. The V end lost 2 bases, the J end lost 5 bases, and 13 bases lay between the germline ends. The CDR3 is made up of 15 amino acids. Germline CDR1 MNHEY, CDR2 SVGAGI. The DNA for the CDR3 is TGTGCCAGCAGTTACCGTACTTGGGGAAACAATGAGCAGTTCTTC. This encodes CASSYRTWGNNEQFF.

A few counts support this clonotype. The rearrangement joins TRBV6-1 to TRBJ2-1, with TRBD1 matching 11 bases. Germline V gene lookup returns CDR1 MNHNS and CDR2 SASEGT. Trimming at V came to 7 bases and at J to 10 bases, leaving 9 bases not matched to a gene. This CDR3 has 14 residues. The CDR3 loop reads CASTGTGGPGEQFF. The CDR3 coding sequence is TGTGCCAGCACCGGGACAGGGGGTCCAGGCGAGCAGTTCTTC.

This clonotype came up a few times. The chain carries TRBV6-1 and TRBJ1-5; D unresolved. From germline, CDR1 is MNHNS and CDR2 SASEGT. The CDR3 runs 14 residues. Trimming shortened V by 3 bases and J by 0 bases, and 6 bases separated the two germline ends. CDR3 bases: TGTGCCAGCAGTGATTCTTATAGCAATCAGCCCCAGCATTTT. It is translated as CASSDSYSNQPQHF.

The V and J genes are TRBV29-1 and TRBJ1-5; 10 nucleotides line up with TRBD1. V dropped 7 bases and J dropped 6; count of bases not matched to a gene: 12. The CDR3 is 15 residues long. Germline CDR1 SQVTM, CDR2 ANQGSEA. The CDR3 region is CSAKKGTGVGQPQHF. The DNA for the CDR3 is TGCAGCGCCAAAAAGGGGACAGGGGTTGGTCAGCCCCAGCATTTT.

This clonotype was counted a few times. The V and J genes are TRBV10-3 and TRBJ2-7; weak D call: TRBD1 (6 bases). V was pared by 6 bases and J by 2 bases, with 14 bases between. Germline CDR1 reads ENHRY; CDR2 reads SYGVKD. The CDR3 covers 14 residues. CDR3 region: CAISHRQDTYEQYF. Written as DNA, the CDR3 is TGTGCCATCAGCCATCGACAGGATACCTACGAGCAGTACTTC.

This clonotype has just a few counts. The rearrangement uses TRBV6-1 and TRBJ1-6; a possible D gene is TRBD1 (5 bases). The CDR3 spans 17 residues. Per the germline V gene, CDR1 is MNHNS and CDR2 is SASEGT. The ends were cut back, 5 bases at V and 7 bases at J, with 21 bases in the middle. CDR3 sequence (DNA): TGTGCCAGCAGTCGCCGCCGGGCCCTGGGGGGGAATTCACCCCTCCACTTT. Its protein is CASSRRRALGGNSPLHF.

This clonotype was seen once. The CDR3 DNA is TGTGCCAGTAATCGATTGGTCCATATGGATGGCTACACCTTC. It yields the protein CASNRLVHMDGYTF. The V and J genes are TRBV19 and TRBJ1-2; D is unresolved. This CDR3 comprises 14 residues. In germline, CDR1 is LNHDA, CDR2 SQIVND (reference sequence). Trimming removed 7 bases at V and 6 bases at J, with 18 bases between.

The table lists this clonotype with a few counts. The V and J genes are TRBV28 and TRBJ2-3; 7 nucleotides align to TRBD1. The V segment lost 2 bases and the J segment 4 bases; nucleotides outside the gene matches: 12. The CDR3 has 17 residues. Germline CDR1 is MDHEN and CDR2 is SYDVKM. In DNA, the CDR3 is TGTGCCAGCAGTTTAACCCAGACAGGGATCCACGCAGATACGCAGTATTTT. Amino acids: CASSLTQTGIHADTQYF.

This clonotype has a handful of counts. The chain recombines TRBV11-2 with TRBJ2-3, with D perhaps given as TRBD1 or TRBD2 (5 bases each). The CDR3 has 16 amino acids. V lost 6 bases to trimming and J lost 4 bases, with 20 bases between them. Germline CDR1 reads SGHAT; CDR2 reads FQNNGV. In DNA, the CDR3 is TGTGCCAGCAGAAGTCCGGGACGTGGCCCATCAGATACGCAGTATTTT. Protein: CASRSPGRGPSDTQYF.

Only a few counts were recorded for this clonotype. The chain uses TRBV5-1 and TRBJ2-2; 12 bases match TRBD1. This CDR3 is 16 amino acids long. The germline CDR1 and CDR2 sequences are SGHRS and YFSETQ. V lost 5 bases, J lost 2 bases, and 4 bases stayed unmatched. CDR3 nucleotide sequence: TGCGCCAGCAGAGGGACAGGGGGCTACAACACCGGGGAGCTGTTTTTT. It specifies CASRGTGGYNTGELFF.

V is TRBV11-2 and J is TRBJ2-3; D ambiguous. The CDR3 runs to 15 residues. Trimming shortened V by 7 bases and J by 0 bases, and 14 bases separated the two germline ends. CDR1 and CDR2 (germline): SGHAT, FQNNGV. CDR3 in amino acids: CASILSWASTDTQYF. For the CDR3, the DNA is TGTGCCAGCATCCTAAGCTGGGCGAGCACAGATACGCAGTATTTT.

This clonotype was recorded at least ten times. J is TRBJ2-1 and V is TRBV28, with 7 bases matching TRBD2. Germline assignment: CDR1 MDHEN and CDR2 SYDVKM. Trimming cost V 7 bases and J 6 bases; bases outside gene matches: 12. The CDR3 spans 15 residues. This chain's CDR3 is CASTPWRELGNEQFF. The CDR3 DNA follows: TGTGCCAGCACCCCGTGGCGGGAGTTAGGCAATGAGCAGTTCTTC.

This chain links TRBV15 with TRBJ2-3, with 7 bases aligning to TRBD1. In germline, CDR1 is LNHNV, CDR2 YYDKDF (reference sequence). V lost 0 bases to trimming and J lost 4 bases; unmatched junction nucleotides: 10. This CDR3 is 17 amino acids long. CDR3 DNA: TGTGCCACCAGCAGAGATCGGGGACAGAGCCTCGCAGATACGCAGTATTTT. Translating gives CATSRDRGQSLADTQYF.

This chain uses TRBV5-8 with TRBJ2-5, with TRBD2 as a possible D gene (6 bases). CDR1 is SGHTS and CDR2 is YDEGEE in the germline V gene. The CDR3 runs 14 residues. Trimming pared 5 bases from V and 5 bases from J, leaving 16 bases between. The CDR3, as DNA: TGTGCCAGCAGAGAGATTCCGGGAGAGGAGACCCAGTACTTC. It is translated as CASREIPGEETQYF.

This clonotype was found a few times. The J gene is TRBJ2-2, the V gene TRBV7-2; D tentatively reads TRBD1 or TRBD2 (5 bases each). The CDR3 extends over 15 amino acids. Germline V gives CDR1 SGHTA, CDR2 FQGNSA. V lost 1 base and J 5 bases, leaving 11 bases between the germline ends. The CDR3 bases are TGTGCCAGCAGCTTAGATTCCAGGGAGACCGGGGAGCTGTTTTTT. It specifies CASSLDSRETGELFF.

This clonotype has more than one count but fewer than ten. The chain recombines TRBV7-2 with TRBJ1-3, with D unclear. CDR3 length equals 13 residues. Germline CDR1 reads SGHTA; CDR2 reads FQGNSA. Trimming shortened V by 5 bases and J by 3 bases, and 8 bases separated the two germline ends. The CDR3 DNA reads TGTGCCAGCAGCACGCGGGATGGAAACACCATATATTTT. Translated, it gives CASSTRDGNTIYF.

The chain links TRBV5-6 to TRBJ2-1; possible D gene TRBD2, 7 bases. The CDR3 loop spans 15 amino acids. Germline V gene data show CDR1 as SGHDT and CDR2 as YYEEEE. Between the trimmed V and J ends, which lost 1 base and 8 bases, there was a span of 16 bases. Here the CDR3 reads CASSLNWQGRDEQFF. CDR3 DNA: TGTGCCAGCAGCTTGAATTGGCAGGGGAGGGATGAGCAGTTCTTC.

This clonotype was counted only a few times. The chain uses TRBV10-3 and TRBJ2-3; D may be TRBD1 (5 bases). Germline V gene data show CDR1 as ENHRY and CDR2 as SYGVKD. This CDR3 contains 15 residues. Trimming removed 4 bases from V and 1 base from J, with 12 bases in between. The CDR3 protein is CAISVGAPGTDTQYF. The DNA for the CDR3 is TGTGCCATCAGTGTTGGGGCGCCGGGCACAGATACGCAGTATTTT.

This clonotype has just a few counts. The chain has TRBV6-1 and TRBJ2-1; 8 nucleotides line up with TRBD2. V lost 6 bases, J lost 2 bases, and 12 bases stayed unmatched. Germline V gene sequence: CDR1 MNHNS, CDR2 SASEGT. The CDR3 is 17 amino acids. The CDR3 loop reads CASRTTSVSPPYNEQFF. DNA for the CDR3: TGTGCCAGCAGAACGACTAGCGTAAGCCCCCCCTACAATGAGCAGTTCTTC.

This clonotype turned up a few times. This chain connects TRBV4-1 to TRBJ2-3, with TRBD2 as a possible D gene (6 bases). V was trimmed by 10 bases and J by 0 bases, leaving 17 bases between them. CDR1 and CDR2 from the germline V gene are MGHRA and YSYEKL. The CDR3 contains 15 residues. The CDR3 is CATVREERSTDTQYF. The DNA of the CDR3 is TGCGCCACGGTGAGGGAGGAGCGAAGCACAGATACGCAGTATTTT.

The rearrangement joins TRBV12-3 or TRBV12-4 to TRBJ2-1; 8 positions match TRBD2. The CDR3 is 16 residues long. Germline trimming cut 4 bases from V and 0 bases from J; bases unmatched to any gene: 5. CDR3 sequence: CASSSGGDSSYNEQFF. CDR3 DNA sequence: TGTGCCAGCAGTTCCGGGGGGGATAGCTCCTACAATGAGCAGTTCTTC.

The chain has TRBV7-9 and TRBJ2-7; no clear D gene. This CDR3 contains 16 residues. The V end lost 5 bases, the J end lost 0 bases, and 17 bases lay between the germline ends. Germline CDR1 reads SEHNR; CDR2 reads FQNEAQ (reference sequence). This chain's CDR3 is CASSPTTAKNSYEQYF. In DNA form, the CDR3 reads TGTGCCAGCAGCCCCACCACAGCTAAGAACTCCTACGAGCAGTACTTC.

This clonotype was seen more than once but under ten times. The chain uses TRBV5-1 and TRBJ2-1; 8 nucleotides line up with TRBD2. This CDR3 has 21 amino acids. The V gene end was trimmed by 0 bases and the J gene end by 1 base; junction bases not matched to a gene: 18. Germline V lookup: CDR1 SGHRS, CDR2 YFSETQ. The DNA of the CDR3 is TGCGCCAGCAGCTTGGGATTATCTAGCGGGCCCTATTCGTGGTCCTACAATGAGCAGTTCTTC. This sequence encodes CASSLGLSSGPYSWSYNEQFF.

The chain combines TRBV11-1 with TRBJ1-1; 9 bases agree with TRBD1. J lost 0 bases, V lost 4 bases, and 9 bases had no gene match. Germline V lookup: CDR1 SGHAT, CDR2 FQDESV (reference sequence). The CDR3 covers 17 residues. CDR3 loop: CASSSPGQGLLNTEAFF. The CDR3 bases are TGTGCCAGCAGCTCTCCGGGACAGGGTCTTTTGAACACTGAAGCTTTCTTT.

This clonotype was recorded a few times. The rearrangement joins TRBV18 to TRBJ2-3; TRBD2 aligns across 13 bases. The CDR3 runs 16 residues. Unmatched junction bases numbered 4, after V lost 3 bases and J lost 4 bases. The germline V gene encodes CDR1 KGHSH and CDR2 LQKENI. The CDR3 spells CASSPILAGGPDTQYF. The CDR3 nucleotides are TGTGCCAGCTCACCGATACTAGCGGGAGGGCCAGATACGCAGTATTTT.